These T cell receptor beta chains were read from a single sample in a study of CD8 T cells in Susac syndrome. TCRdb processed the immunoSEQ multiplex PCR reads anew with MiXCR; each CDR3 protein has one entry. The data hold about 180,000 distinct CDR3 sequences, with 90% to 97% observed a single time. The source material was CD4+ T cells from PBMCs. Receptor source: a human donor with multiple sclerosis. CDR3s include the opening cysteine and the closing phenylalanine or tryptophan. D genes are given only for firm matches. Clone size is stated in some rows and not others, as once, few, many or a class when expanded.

CDR3: CSASRIVNQPQHF
DNA: TGCAGTGCTAGTAGAATCGTAAATCAGCCCCAGCATTTT
D: NA
V: TRBV20-1
size: NA
J: TRBJ1-5

CDR3: CASSLDRPGSYGYTF
DNA: TGTGCCAGCAGCTTAGATCGCCCGGGTTCCTATGGCTACACCTTC
D: NA
V: TRBV7-9
size: NA
J: TRBJ1-2

CDR3: CASSWDRGRDYGELFF
DNA: TGTGCCAGCAGCTGGGACAGGGGGAGGGATTACGGGGAGCTGTTTTTT
D: TRBD1
V: TRBV5-6
size: once
J: TRBJ2-2

CDR3: CSARGQTEGISPLHF
DNA: TGCAGTGCTAGGGGACAGACTGAGGGCATTTCACCCCTCCACTTT
D: TRBD1
V: TRBV20-1
size: once
J: TRBJ1-6

CDR3: CAWTGLAGAGEQFF
DNA: TGTGCCTGGACAGGACTAGCGGGGGCCGGTGAGCAGTTCTTC
D: TRBD2
V: TRBV30
size: once
J: TRBJ2-1

CDR3: CAWEGRGQGTQYF
DNA: TGTGCCTGGGAAGGGCGGGGGCAAGGGACCCAGTACTTC
D: NA
V: TRBV30
size: NA
J: TRBJ2-5

CDR3: CASSLFGSMNTEAFF
DNA: TGTGCCAGCAGTTTATTCGGCAGCATGAACACTGAAGCTTTCTTT
D: NA
V: TRBV12-3/TRBV12-4
size: NA
J: TRBJ1-1

CDR3: CSANREGGYTF
DNA: TGCAGTGCTAACAGGGAGGGTGGCTACACCTTC
D: NA
V: TRBV20-1
size: NA
J: TRBJ1-2

CDR3: CASREGTENEKLFF
DNA: TGTGCCAGCAGAGAAGGGACAGAAAATGAAAAACTGTTTTTT
D: TRBD1
V: TRBV2
size: NA
J: TRBJ1-4

CDR3: CASRGQAQSAQYF
DNA: TGTGCCAGCAGGGGACAGGCGCAGTCGGCCCAGTACTTC
D: TRBD1
V: TRBV6-5
size: NA
J: TRBJ2-5

CDR3: CASSLYTTYEQYF
DNA: TGTGCCAGCAGCTTGTACACCACCTACGAGCAGTACTTC
D: NA
V: TRBV11-1
size: NA
J: TRBJ2-7

CDR3: CSATSGGPYNEQFF
DNA: TGCAGTGCGACTAGCGGGGGCCCCTACAATGAGCAGTTCTTC
D: TRBD2
V: TRBV20-1
size: NA
J: TRBJ2-1

CDR3: CASSFSGGPYEQYF
DNA: TGTGCCAGCAGTTTTAGCGGGGGACCCTACGAGCAGTACTTC
D: TRBD2
V: TRBV12-3/TRBV12-4
size: few
J: TRBJ2-7

CDR3: CASSLAPSGLGHEQYF
DNA: TGTGCCAGCAGTTTAGCGCCTAGTGGCCTTGGCCACGAGCAGTACTTC
D: NA
V: TRBV12-3/TRBV12-4
size: NA
J: TRBJ2-7

CDR3: CASSDPTDTQYF
DNA: TGTGCCAGCAGTGACCCGACAGATACGCAGTATTTT
D: NA
V: TRBV6-2/TRBV6-3
size: NA
J: TRBJ2-3

CDR3: CASSYLQPSYNEQFF
DNA: TGTGCCAGCAGCTACTTACAGCCATCTTACAATGAGCAGTTCTTC
D: NA
V: TRBV7-6
size: once
J: TRBJ2-1